This T cell receptor beta chain was found in a study of OX40 agonist ivuxolimab in advanced cancers. Study findings and constraints: Some patients who did not respond also had low normalized T-cell clonal expansion. At 0.1 to 3.0 mg/kg, clonal expansion of CD4+ and CD8+ blood T cells had occurred by week 6.

This clone has a single count. No antigen is known for it. Data came from immunoSEQ multiplex PCR; TCRdb stores just in-frame clones and leaves some out. The table includes tens of thousands of clones, 90% detected once. Trimming removed 1 base at V and 3 bases at J, with 4 bases between. The CDR3 totals 12 residues. The germline gives CDR1 SGHRS, CDR2 YFSETQ. Systemic immunosuppression or autoimmune disease history was grounds to exclude patients. This sequence was found in an adult with an advanced solid tumor such as melanoma, head and neck, liver or kidney cancer. The chain joins TRBV5-1 to TRBJ2-5, with D uncertain. Sample: CD4+ or CD8+ T cells sorted from blood, taken in a trial of the OX40 agonist ivuxolimab. This CDR3 is CASSLLEETQYF. CDR3 nucleotide sequence: TGCGCCAGCAGCTTGCTAGAAGAGACCCAGTACTTC. Drawing the rest from reference TRBV5-1 and TRBJ2-5, the complete variable domain is KAGVTQTPRYLIKTRGQQVTLSCSPISGHRSVSWYQQTPGQGLQFLFEYFSETQRNKGNFPGRFSGRQFSNSRSEMNVSTLELGDSALYLCASSLLEETQYFGPGTRLLVL.